A selection of T cell receptor beta chains follows, all from one sample in a study of cytomegalovirus exposure and HLA in healthy donors. The protocol was immunoSEQ multiplex PCR, while the TCRdb copy is restricted to in-frame clones and leaves out a portion. The data show about 160,000 clones, 70% to 85% seen once. Sample: PBMCs. All receptors derive from a middle-aged man in good health and CMV-seronegative. The CDR3 runs from the conserved cysteine through the conserved F or W. Each record gives: D gene, V gene, CDR3 protein. A D gene is named only where the DNA matches it firmly.

d_gene: TRBD1
v_gene: TRBV30
CDR3aa: CAWSVQGERYGYTF

d_gene: .
v_gene: TRBV19
CDR3aa: CASSIGGRGRVETQYF

d_gene: .
v_gene: TRBV7-8
CDR3aa: CASSLGPALAYEQYF

d_gene: .
v_gene: TRBV20-1
CDR3aa: CSASWQDTQYF

d_gene: TRBD2
v_gene: TRBV5-4
CDR3aa: CASSKAPTSGTSYEQYF

d_gene: .
v_gene: TRBV4-3
CDR3aa: CASSQDSRGVLYEQYF

d_gene: TRBD2
v_gene: TRBV28
CDR3aa: CASKKGPGLDTDTQYF

d_gene: TRBD1
v_gene: TRBV6-5
CDR3aa: CASRSDRVLTEAFF

d_gene: TRBD1
v_gene: TRBV7-9
CDR3aa: CASSLGTGTYEQYF

d_gene: .
v_gene: TRBV28
CDR3aa: CASSTPSGNSPLHF

d_gene: .
v_gene: TRBV6-6
CDR3aa: CASNPGSSYEQYF

d_gene: TRBD1
v_gene: TRBV30
CDR3aa: CAWSVQGAGELFF

d_gene: TRBD2
v_gene: TRBV29-1
CDR3aa: CSVPPTSGRVVNEQFF

d_gene: .
v_gene: TRBV10-3
CDR3aa: CAIARGEDLTYNEQFF

d_gene: .
v_gene: TRBV7-9
CDR3aa: CASRYSGPNTGELFF

d_gene: .
v_gene: TRBV28
CDR3aa: CASSFGDRVTAGNTIYF

d_gene: TRBD2
v_gene: TRBV27
CDR3aa: CASSLRWASGNQETQYF

d_gene: .
v_gene: TRBV28
CDR3aa: CASSTLLGANVLTF

d_gene: .
v_gene: TRBV19
CDR3aa: CASSIVGEQFF

d_gene: .
v_gene: TRBV11-3
CDR3aa: CASSTTGNTGELFF

d_gene: TRBD2
v_gene: TRBV28
CDR3aa: CASSRRTSGSSDTQYF

d_gene: .
v_gene: TRBV13
CDR3aa: CASSRQETQYF

d_gene: TRBD2
v_gene: TRBV4-1
CDR3aa: CASDTVGGPTGGPGTGELFF

d_gene: .
v_gene: TRBV6-5
CDR3aa: CASSYSPDRLYEQYF

d_gene: TRBD1
v_gene: TRBV27
CDR3aa: CATRPRFEGQLKSYEQYF

d_gene: .
v_gene: TRBV2
CDR3aa: CASSASPGQGIPYEQYF

d_gene: TRBD1
v_gene: TRBV6-6
CDR3aa: CASTLLRQGPETQYF

d_gene: .
v_gene: TRBV2
CDR3aa: CASSITGRHEQYF

d_gene: TRBD1
v_gene: TRBV5-1
CDR3aa: CASSLAGGRTDTQYF

d_gene: TRBD2
v_gene: TRBV7-9
CDR3aa: CASSLGHSGRKLTDTQYF

d_gene: .
v_gene: TRBV7-9
CDR3aa: CASSFGDTQYF

d_gene: TRBD1
v_gene: TRBV19
CDR3aa: CASTRLGTGALSGANVLTF

d_gene: TRBD2
v_gene: TRBV5-1
CDR3aa: CASSPNLVAGGEAKNIQYF

d_gene: TRBD2
v_gene: TRBV7-8
CDR3aa: CASSLGYPSGRALGSAKNIQYF

d_gene: TRBD2
v_gene: TRBV27
CDR3aa: CASRSLLAGISTDTQYF

d_gene: TRBD1
v_gene: TRBV6-6
CDR3aa: CASSFTRGQETQYF

d_gene: TRBD2
v_gene: TRBV11-2
CDR3aa: CASSRAGGPYEQYF

d_gene: TRBD2
v_gene: TRBV28
CDR3aa: CASGPRLATLDTQYF

d_gene: TRBD2
v_gene: TRBV6-6
CDR3aa: CASSPGRSYEQYF

d_gene: TRBD2
v_gene: TRBV4-3
CDR3aa: CASSQGLAGADTQYF